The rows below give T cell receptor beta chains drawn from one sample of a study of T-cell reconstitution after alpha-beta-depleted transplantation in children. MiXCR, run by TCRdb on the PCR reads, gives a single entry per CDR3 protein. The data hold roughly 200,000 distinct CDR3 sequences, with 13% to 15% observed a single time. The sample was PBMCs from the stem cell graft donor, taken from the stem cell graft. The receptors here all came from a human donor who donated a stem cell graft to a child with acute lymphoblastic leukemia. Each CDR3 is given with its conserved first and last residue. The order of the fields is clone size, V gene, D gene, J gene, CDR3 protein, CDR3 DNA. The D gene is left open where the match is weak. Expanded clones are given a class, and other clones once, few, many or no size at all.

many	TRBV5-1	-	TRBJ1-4	CASSLEGMGEKLFF	TGCGCCAGCAGCTTGGAGGGGATGGGTGAAAAACTGTTTTTT
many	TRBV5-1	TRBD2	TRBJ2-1	CASRSLAGFPTSEQFF	TGCGCCAGCAGATCCTTAGCGGGATTTCCTACAAGTGAGCAGTTCTTC
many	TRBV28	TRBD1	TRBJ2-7	CASTMPGTGWEQYF	TGTGCCAGCACCATGCCGGGGACAGGGTGGGAGCAGTACTTC
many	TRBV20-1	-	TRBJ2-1	CSATDSGTYNEQFF	TGCAGTGCTACCGATAGCGGAACCTACAATGAGCAGTTCTTC
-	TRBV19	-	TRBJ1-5	CASTHVVRNQPQHF	TGTGCCAGTACCCACGTCGTTCGCAATCAGCCCCAGCATTTT
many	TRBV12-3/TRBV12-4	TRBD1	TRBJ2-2	CASRRTGSTGELFF	TGTGCCAGCAGACGGACAGGCAGCACCGGGGAGCTGTTTTTT
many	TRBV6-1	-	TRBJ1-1	CASSEGRGTEAFF	TGTGCCAGCAGTGAGGGCAGGGGCACTGAAGCTTTCTTT
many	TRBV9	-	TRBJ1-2	CASSVVGRTNYGYTF	TGTGCCAGCAGCGTAGTGGGCAGGACTAACTATGGCTACACCTTC
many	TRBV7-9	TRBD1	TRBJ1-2	CASSRQGARVYGYTF	TGTGCCAGCAGCCGACAGGGGGCTAGGGTCTATGGCTACACCTTC
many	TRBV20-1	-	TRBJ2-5	CSASFQAEETQYF	TGCAGTGCTAGTTTCCAGGCCGAAGAGACCCAGTACTTC
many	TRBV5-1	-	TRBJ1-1	CASRRGSGGTEAFF	TGCGCCAGCAGGAGGGGAAGTGGAGGCACTGAAGCTTTCTTT
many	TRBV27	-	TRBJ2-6	CASSFILPEDPSGANVLTF	TGTGCCAGCAGTTTTATCCTTCCTGAAGATCCCTCTGGGGCCAACGTCCTGACTTTC
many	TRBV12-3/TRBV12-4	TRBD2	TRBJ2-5	CASSLLAIQETQYF	TGTGCCAGCAGCCTACTAGCGATACAAGAGACCCAGTACTTC
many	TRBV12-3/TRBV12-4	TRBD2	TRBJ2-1	CASTQASGVYNEQFF	TGTGCCAGCACCCAAGCTAGCGGGGTCTACAATGAGCAGTTCTTC
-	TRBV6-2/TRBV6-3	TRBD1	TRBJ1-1	CASGIQGLGTEAFF	TGTGCCAGCGGCATACAGGGGTTGGGCACTGAAGCTTTCTTT
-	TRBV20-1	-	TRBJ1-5	CSAKDSNQQPQHF	TGCAGTGCAAAGGACTCTAATCAACAGCCCCAGCATTTT
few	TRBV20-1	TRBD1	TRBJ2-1	CSALTGTGNNEQFF	TGCAGTGCTCTTACCGGGACAGGAAACAATGAGCAGTTCTTC
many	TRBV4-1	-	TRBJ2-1	CASSQEQVTWGEQFF	TGCGCCAGCAGCCAAGAACAAGTTACCTGGGGTGAGCAGTTCTTC
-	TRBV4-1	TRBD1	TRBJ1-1	CASSPKIQGFFTEAFF	TGCGCCAGCAGCCCCAAGATACAGGGGTTTTTCACTGAAGCTTTCTTT
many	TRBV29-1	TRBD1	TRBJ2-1	CSVPPRDRGTNEQFF	TGCAGCGTCCCACCCCGGGACAGGGGTACTAATGAGCAGTTCTTC
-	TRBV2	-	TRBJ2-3	CASMREATDTQYF	TGTGCCAGCATGAGGGAGGCTACAGATACGCAGTATTTT
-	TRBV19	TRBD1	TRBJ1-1	CASLTGGQGATEAFF	TGTGCCAGTTTAACGGGGGGACAGGGGGCAACTGAAGCTTTCTTT
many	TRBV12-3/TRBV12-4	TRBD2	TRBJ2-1	CASRPGTRVGEQFF	TGTGCCAGCAGACCCGGGACTAGGGTCGGGGAGCAGTTCTTC
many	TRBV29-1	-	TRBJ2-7	CSAGTFYNEQYF	TGCAGCGCCGGGACATTTTACAACGAGCAGTACTTC
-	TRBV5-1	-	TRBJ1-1	CASRKQDGAEAFF	TGCGCCAGTCGAAAACAGGACGGTGCTGAAGCTTTCTTT
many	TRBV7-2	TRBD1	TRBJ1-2	CASSPGGQANYGYTF	TGTGCCAGCAGCCCGGGGGGACAGGCTAACTATGGCTACACCTTC
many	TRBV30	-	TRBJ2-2	CAWSVLGRNTGELFF	TGTGCCTGGAGTGTTTTGGGGAGAAACACCGGGGAGCTGTTTTTT
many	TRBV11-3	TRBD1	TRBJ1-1	CASSPTLGQGGTEAFF	TGTGCCAGCAGCCCTACCCTTGGACAGGGAGGGACTGAAGCTTTCTTT
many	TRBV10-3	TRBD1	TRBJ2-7	CAITEGAGLGAIGEQYF	TGTGCCATCACCGAGGGGGCAGGGTTAGGCGCCATCGGCGAGCAGTACTTC
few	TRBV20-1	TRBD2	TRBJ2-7	CSALGLAGVYEQYF	TGCAGTGCGCTAGGACTAGCGGGAGTTTACGAGCAGTACTTC
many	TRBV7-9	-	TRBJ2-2	CASSRKVVTGELFF	TGTGCCAGCAGCCGAAAGGTCGTCACCGGGGAGCTGTTTTTT
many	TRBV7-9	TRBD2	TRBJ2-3	CASSFPTSEYTDTQYF	TGTGCCAGCAGCTTTCCGACTAGCGAGTACACAGATACGCAGTATTTT
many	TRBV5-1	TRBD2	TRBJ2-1	CASSALAGDYNEQFF	TGCGCCAGCTCCGCACTAGCGGGAGACTACAATGAGCAGTTCTTC
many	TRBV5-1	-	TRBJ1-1	CASSWDGSTEAFF	TGCGCCAGCAGCTGGGACGGGAGCACTGAAGCTTTCTTT
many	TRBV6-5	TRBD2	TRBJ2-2	CASGGGTNTGELFF	TGTGCCAGCGGGGGGGGAACGAACACCGGGGAGCTGTTTTTT
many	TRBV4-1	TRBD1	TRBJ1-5	CASSQVGQGYQPQHF	TGCGCCAGCAGCCAAGTGGGACAGGGGTATCAGCCCCAGCATTTT
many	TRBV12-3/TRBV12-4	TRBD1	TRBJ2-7	CASSPSLTGLTYEQYF	TGTGCCAGCAGCCCATCCCTGACAGGGCTTACCTACGAGCAGTACTTC
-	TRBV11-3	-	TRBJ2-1	CASSQNGDEQFF	TGTGCCAGCAGCCAAAATGGGGACGAGCAGTTCTTC
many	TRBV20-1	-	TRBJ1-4	CSASQGNEKLFF	TGCAGTGCTAGCCAGGGTAATGAAAAACTGTTTTTT
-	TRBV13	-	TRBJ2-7	CASSLGASGYEQYF	TGTGCCAGCAGCTTAGGAGCATCGGGCTACGAGCAGTACTTC
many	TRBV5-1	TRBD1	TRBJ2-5	CASSLGQGQETQYF	TGCGCCAGCAGCTTGGGACAGGGGCAGGAGACCCAGTACTTC
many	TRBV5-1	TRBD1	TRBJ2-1	CASSALTGGSNEQFF	TGCGCCAGCAGCGCACTGACAGGGGGGAGCAATGAGCAGTTCTTC
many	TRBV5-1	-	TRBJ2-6	CASRQGISGANVLTF	TGCGCCAGCAGGCAGGGAATCTCTGGGGCCAACGTCCTGACTTTC
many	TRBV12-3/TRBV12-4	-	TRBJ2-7	CASSRDIGSGFSYEQYF	TGTGCCAGCAGCCGGGATATAGGGAGCGGGTTTTCCTACGAGCAGTACTTC
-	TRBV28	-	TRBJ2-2	CASRIGTTTGELFF	TGTGCCAGCCGAATCGGGACCACCACCGGGGAGCTGTTTTTT